These 19 T cell receptor beta chains share one sample of origin, sequenced in a study of cytomegalovirus exposure and HLA in healthy donors. Some clones are missing from TCRdb's copy, which holds only in-frame ones; the method was immunoSEQ multiplex PCR. The sample consists of 100,000 to 150,000 clones, nearly 90% of them appearing once. The source material was PBMCs. The receptors were sampled from a woman aged 18-29 years in good health and CMV-seronegative.

This clone was found once. The V call is TRBV5-1, the J call TRBJ2-6; D not certain. The CDR3 has 16 residues. The germline V gene has CDR1 SGHRS and CDR2 YFSETQ. Deletions cut 0 bases from V and 0 bases from J, with 7 bases between. Written as DNA, the CDR3 is TGCGCCAGCAGCTTGGGGTCTAACTCTGGGGCCAACGTCCTGACTTTC. Protein: CASSLGSNSGANVLTF. The full variable domain, completed using reference TRBV5-1 and TRBJ2-6, is KAGVTQTPRYLIKTRGQQVTLSCSPISGHRSVSWYQQTPGQGLQFLFEYFSETQRNKGNFPGRFSGRQFSNSRSEMNVSTLELGDSALYLCASSLGSNSGANVLTFGAGSRLTVL.

The V call is TRBV9, the J call TRBJ2-3, with 12 bases that match TRBD2. V shed 3 bases and J 1 base; nucleotides not matched to a gene: 15. Germline V CDR1 and CDR2: SGDLS, YYNGEE. This CDR3 is 20 amino acids long. The CDR3 here is CASSAHRGPSGGAGTDTQYF. DNA for the CDR3: TGTGCCAGCAGCGCCCATCGGGGGCCTAGCGGGGGGGCCGGCACAGATACGCAGTATTTT.

This sequence joins TRBV7-9 and TRBJ1-2, with 7 positions matching TRBD1. Germline V gene data show CDR1 as SEHNR and CDR2 as FQNEAQ (reference sequence). J lost 7 bases, V lost 5 bases, and 7 bases had no gene match. The CDR3 is 13 amino acids. CDR3 loop: CASSREGGSGYTF. CDR3 sequence (DNA): TGTGCCAGCAGCCGGGAAGGGGGCAGTGGCTACACCTTC.

The V and J genes are TRBV27 and TRBJ2-1; D is perhaps TRBD1 (6 bases). CDR3 length: 15 residues. V lost 6 bases to trimming and J lost 5 bases, with 17 bases between them. Germline values: CDR1 MNHEY, CDR2 SMNVEV (reference sequence). CDR3 in amino acids: CASSAGTLGHNEQFF. The CDR3 nucleotides are TGTGCCAGCAGCGCCGGGACATTGGGGCACAATGAGCAGTTCTTC.

This clone was counted once. The rearrangement joins TRBV5-1 to TRBJ1-5; D call uncertain. This CDR3 contains 16 residues. V lost 0 bases to trimming and J lost 2 bases, with 12 bases between them. Germline V CDR1 and CDR2: SGHRS, YFSETQ. The CDR3 region has the DNA TGCGCCAGCAGCTTGGACACCTTAGGAGGCAATCAGCCCCAGCATTTT. This gives the protein CASSLDTLGGNQPQHF.

V usage is TRBV5-4 and J usage is TRBJ2-7; D unclear. Trimming left V 4 bases short and J 6 bases short, with 11 bases between. This CDR3 has 12 residues. The germline V gene has CDR1 SGHNT and CDR2 YYREEE (reference sequence). CDR3 amino acids: CASSLIVSEQYF. CDR3 coding DNA: TGTGCCAGCAGCCTAATAGTATCCGAGCAGTACTTC.

The chain employs TRBV19 and TRBJ2-1; D remains unclear. The CDR3 is made up of 14 amino acids. Trimming cost V 5 bases and J 3 bases, with 11 bases left between them. Germline V lookup: CDR1 LNHDA, CDR2 SQIVND (reference sequence). DNA of the CDR3: TGTGCCAGTAGTTCCCGACAAAGCTACAATGAGCAGTTCTTC. Amino acids: CASSSRQSYNEQFF.

A word on this clone: Other DNA sequences in this specimen translate into the identical CDR3. The chain links TRBV5-1 to TRBJ1-5, with D perhaps matching TRBD1 (6 bases). Germline V gene lookup returns CDR1 SGHRS and CDR2 YFSETQ. The CDR3 is made up of 14 amino acids. Trimming removed 2 bases from V and 5 bases from J, with 11 bases in between. The DNA for the CDR3 is TGCGCCAGCAGCTTCACGGGGGGCGATCAGCCCCAGCATTTT. Encoded protein: CASSFTGGDQPQHF. Full variable domain (outside the CDR3, taken from reference TRBV5-1 and TRBJ1-5): KAGVTQTPRYLIKTRGQQVTLSCSPISGHRSVSWYQQTPGQGLQFLFEYFSETQRNKGNFPGRFSGRQFSNSRSEMNVSTLELGDSALYLCASSFTGGDQPQHFGDGTRLSIL.

The V and J genes are TRBV10-2 and TRBJ2-2; D not resolved. V was clipped by 7 bases and J by 0 bases, with 6 bases between them. The CDR3 spans 13 residues. Germline assignment: CDR1 WSHSY and CDR2 SAAADI. CDR3 region: CASKNTNTGELFF. CDR3 DNA sequence: TGCGCCAGCAAAAATACGAACACCGGGGAGCTGTTTTTT.

This rearrangement joins TRBV5-8 to TRBJ2-3; 7 nucleotides match TRBD2. Trimming took 3 bases from V and 4 from J; bases not matched to a gene: 8. From germline, CDR1 is SGHTS and CDR2 YDEGEE. This CDR3 has 15 residues. This chain's CDR3 is CASSWGGGVPDTQYF. Written as DNA, the CDR3 is TGTGCCAGCAGCTGGGGCGGGGGAGTGCCAGATACGCAGTATTTT.

CDR3 nucleotide sequence: TGCGCCAGCAGCTTTGGGGACAGGGAAAAAAACATTCAGTACTTC. Encoded protein: CASSFGDREKNIQYF. The V gene is TRBV5-1, the J gene TRBJ2-4; 9 bases align to TRBD1. The CDR3 has 15 amino acids. CDR1 SGHRS and CDR2 YFSETQ come from the germline V gene. The J segment lost 4 bases and the V segment lost 2 bases, leaving 4 bases of the junction unmatched.

The chain joins TRBV10-2 to TRBJ2-7, with 8 bases identical to TRBD2. The germline gives CDR1 WSHSY, CDR2 SAAADI. The ends lost 3 bases at V and 2 bases at J; junction bases unmatched: 12. This CDR3 spans 17 amino acids. The CDR3 protein is CASSESGRGRITYEQYF. DNA of the CDR3: TGCGCCAGCAGTGAATCCGGGCGCGGGAGGATTACCTACGAGCAGTACTTC.

The CDR3 DNA reads as TGTGCCAGCAGCCTTCGGACGGGAAACACTGAAGCTTTCTTT. Protein product: CASSLRTGNTEAFF. The chain employs TRBV6-5 and TRBJ1-1; the D is unclear. The CDR3 runs to 14 residues. The germline gives CDR1 MNHEY, CDR2 SVGAGI. Trimming removed 6 bases at V and 2 bases at J, with 13 bases between.

The chain recombines TRBV9 with TRBJ1-3; 9 nucleotides agree with TRBD1. This CDR3 region has 16 residues. The trim removed 4 bases at V and 11 bases at J, leaving 16 bases unmatched. Germline V lookup: CDR1 SGDLS, CDR2 YYNGEE. This chain's CDR3 is CASSPPLRDRASAIYF. In DNA form, the CDR3 reads TGTGCCAGCAGCCCACCCTTAAGGGACAGGGCTAGTGCCATATATTTT.

This chain links TRBV27 with TRBJ2-7, with D unclear. Per the germline V gene, CDR1 is MNHEY and CDR2 is SMNVEV (reference sequence). The V gene lost 3 bases and the J gene lost 5 bases, with 5 bases spanning the gap. The CDR3 is 11 residues long. The CDR3 loop reads CASSFFHEQYF. The CDR3 bases are TGTGCCAGCAGTTTCTTCCACGAGCAGTACTTC.

The gene calls are TRBV19 and TRBJ2-3, with D possibly TRBD1 on 6 matching bases. The germline V and J ends were trimmed by 3 bases and 2 bases, with 12 bases remaining between them. This CDR3 comprises 15 residues. CDR1 and CDR2 from the germline V gene are LNHDA and SQIVND (reference sequence). CDR3 sequence (DNA): TGTGCCAGTAGTATCTGGGGGCCTGACACAGATACGCAGTATTTT. Its translation is CASSIWGPDTDTQYF.

The V and J genes are TRBV18 and TRBJ2-5; 7 bases agree with TRBD1. J gave up 1 base and V 2 bases, and 4 bases lay outside the gene matches. The CDR3 runs to 15 residues. Germline CDR1 and CDR2: KGHSH and LQKENI. The CDR3 DNA reads TGTGCCAGCTCACCATTCAACAGGGGCCAAGAGACCCAGTACTTC. It specifies CASSPFNRGQETQYF.

The chain links TRBV9 to TRBJ1-2; perhaps TRBD1 as D (6 bases). CDR1 and CDR2 from the germline V gene are SGDLS and YYNGEE. V was cut by 3 bases and J by 6 bases, with 18 bases left in between. This CDR3 contains 15 residues. The CDR3 sequence is CASSASPGHRDGYTF. The CDR3 nucleotides read TGTGCCAGCAGCGCGAGCCCGGGACATAGGGATGGCTACACCTTC.

The chain carries TRBV12-1 and TRBJ2-3; the table calls TRBD2, which could not be checked here. TRBV12-1 is shown as a pseudogene. The CDR3 extends over 17 amino acids. In DNA form, the CDR3 reads TGTGCCAGCAGCTCAGCCTCTAGAAGGCCCTCGACAGATACGCAGTATTTT. It translates to CASSSASRRPSTDTQYF.